This record covers a single T cell receptor beta chain. The method was immunoSEQ multiplex PCR; TCRdb's version includes in-frame clones alone and lacks a portion of them. Seen here are 25,000 to 30,000 clones, 85% to 90% observed once, and the top ten hold around 8.7%. These data belong to a study of PD-1 and CTLA-4 blockade in melanoma. Germline V gene sequence: CDR1 SGHNT, CDR2 YENEEA. Trimming left V 0 bases short and J 5 bases short, with 8 bases between. The CDR3 contains 14 residues. The source of this sequence is a human donor with melanoma. Sequencing was performed on CD8+ T cells from peripheral blood, taken before anti-PD-1 treatment. The rearrangement links TRBV11-3 to TRBJ2-1; weak D call: TRBD2 (5 bases). This chain's CDR3 is CASSLEEEHNEQFF. In DNA form, the CDR3 reads TGTGCCAGCAGCTTAGAGGAGGAACACAATGAGCAGTTCTTC.